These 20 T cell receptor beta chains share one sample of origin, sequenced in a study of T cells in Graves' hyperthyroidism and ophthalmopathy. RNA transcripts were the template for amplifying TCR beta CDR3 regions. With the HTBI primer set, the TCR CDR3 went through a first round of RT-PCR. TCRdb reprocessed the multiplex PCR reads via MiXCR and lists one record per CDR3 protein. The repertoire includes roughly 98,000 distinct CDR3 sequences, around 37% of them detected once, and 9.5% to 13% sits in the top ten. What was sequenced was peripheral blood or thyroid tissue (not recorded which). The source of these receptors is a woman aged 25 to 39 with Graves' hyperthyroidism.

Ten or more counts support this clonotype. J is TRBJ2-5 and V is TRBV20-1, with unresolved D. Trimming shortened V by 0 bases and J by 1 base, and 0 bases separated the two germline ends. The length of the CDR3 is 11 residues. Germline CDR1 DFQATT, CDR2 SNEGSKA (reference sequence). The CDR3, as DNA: TGCAGTGCTAGAGACCAAGAGACCCAGTACTTC. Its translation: CSARDQETQYF.

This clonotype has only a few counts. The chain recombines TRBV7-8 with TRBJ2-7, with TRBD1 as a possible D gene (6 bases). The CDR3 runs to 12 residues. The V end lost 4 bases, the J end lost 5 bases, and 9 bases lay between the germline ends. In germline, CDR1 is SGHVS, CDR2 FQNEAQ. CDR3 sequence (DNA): TGTGCCAGCAGCTATACAGGGCACGAGCAGTACTTC. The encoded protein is CASSYTGHEQYF.

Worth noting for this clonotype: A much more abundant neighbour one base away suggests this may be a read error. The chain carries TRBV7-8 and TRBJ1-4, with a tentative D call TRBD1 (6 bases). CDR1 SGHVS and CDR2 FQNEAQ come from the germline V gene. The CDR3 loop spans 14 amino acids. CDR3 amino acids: CASGLGGYNEKPFF. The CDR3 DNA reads TGTGCCAGCGGCCTAGGGGGGTATAATGAAAAACCGTTTTTT.

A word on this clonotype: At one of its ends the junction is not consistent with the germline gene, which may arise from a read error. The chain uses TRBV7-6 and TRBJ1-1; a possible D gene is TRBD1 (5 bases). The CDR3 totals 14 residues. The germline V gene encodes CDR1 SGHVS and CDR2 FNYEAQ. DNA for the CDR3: TGTGCCTGCAGCTTAGCCGGGGGGACCACTGAAGCTTTCTTT. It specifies CACSLAGGTTEAFF.

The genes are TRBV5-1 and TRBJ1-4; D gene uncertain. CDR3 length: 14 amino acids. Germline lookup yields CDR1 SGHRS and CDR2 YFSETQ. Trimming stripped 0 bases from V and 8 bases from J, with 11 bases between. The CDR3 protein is CASSLVAGGEKLFF. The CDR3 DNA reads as TGCGCCAGCAGCTTGGTTGCGGGTGGAGAAAAACTGTTTTTT.

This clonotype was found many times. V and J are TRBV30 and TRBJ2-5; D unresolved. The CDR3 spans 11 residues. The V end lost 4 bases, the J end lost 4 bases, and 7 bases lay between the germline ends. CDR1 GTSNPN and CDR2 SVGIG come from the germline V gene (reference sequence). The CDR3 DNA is TGTGCCTGGACGGGCGGAGAGACCCAGTACTTC. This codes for CAWTGGETQYF.

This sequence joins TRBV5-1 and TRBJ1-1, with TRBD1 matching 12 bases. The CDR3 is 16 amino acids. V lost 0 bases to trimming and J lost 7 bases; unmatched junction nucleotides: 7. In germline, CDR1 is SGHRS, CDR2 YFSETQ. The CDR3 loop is CASSLGRGTGGNEAFF. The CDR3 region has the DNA TGCGCCAGCAGCTTGGGACGTGGGACAGGGGGCAATGAAGCTTTCTTT. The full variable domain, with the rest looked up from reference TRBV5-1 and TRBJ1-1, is KAGVTQTPRYLIKTRGQQVTLSCSPISGHRSVSWYQQTPGQGLQFLFEYFSETQRNKGNFPGRFSGRQFSNSRSEMNVSTLELGDSALYLCASSLGRGTGGNEAFFGQGTRLTVV.

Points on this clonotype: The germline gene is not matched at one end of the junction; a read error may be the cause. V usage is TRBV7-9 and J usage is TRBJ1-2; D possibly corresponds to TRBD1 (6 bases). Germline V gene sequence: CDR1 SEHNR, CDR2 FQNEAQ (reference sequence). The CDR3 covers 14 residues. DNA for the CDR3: TGTGCTAGCAGCCAGGCGGGGGGCAAGGATGGCTACACCTTC. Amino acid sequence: CASSQAGGKDGYTF.

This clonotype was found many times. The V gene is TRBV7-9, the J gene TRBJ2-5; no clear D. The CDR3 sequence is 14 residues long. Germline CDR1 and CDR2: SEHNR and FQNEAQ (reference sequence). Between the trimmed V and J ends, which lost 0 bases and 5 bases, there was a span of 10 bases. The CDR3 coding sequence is TGTGCCAGCAGCTTAGCCGGTCCAAGGGAGACCCAGTACTTC. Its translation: CASSLAGPRETQYF.

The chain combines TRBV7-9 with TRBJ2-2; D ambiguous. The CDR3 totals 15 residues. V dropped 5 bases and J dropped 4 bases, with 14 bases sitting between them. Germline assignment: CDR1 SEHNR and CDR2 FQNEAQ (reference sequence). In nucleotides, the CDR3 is TGTGCCAGCAGCGTTCCGCCGGATTCCACCGGGGAGCTGTTTTTT. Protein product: CASSVPPDSTGELFF. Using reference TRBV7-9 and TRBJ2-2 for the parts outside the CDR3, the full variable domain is DTGVSQNPRHKITKRGQNVTFRCDPISEHNRLYWYRQTLGQGPEFLTYFQNEAQLEKSRLLSDRFSAERPKGSFSTLEIQRTEQGDSAMYLCASSVPPDSTGELFFGEGSRLTVL.

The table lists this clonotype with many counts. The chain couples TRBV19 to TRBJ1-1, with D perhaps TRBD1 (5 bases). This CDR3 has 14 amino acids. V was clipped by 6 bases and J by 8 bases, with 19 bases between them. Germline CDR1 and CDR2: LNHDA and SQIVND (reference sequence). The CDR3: CASRRGPRAREAFF. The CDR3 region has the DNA TGTGCCAGTAGGAGGGGACCGCGGGCTCGGGAAGCTTTCTTT.

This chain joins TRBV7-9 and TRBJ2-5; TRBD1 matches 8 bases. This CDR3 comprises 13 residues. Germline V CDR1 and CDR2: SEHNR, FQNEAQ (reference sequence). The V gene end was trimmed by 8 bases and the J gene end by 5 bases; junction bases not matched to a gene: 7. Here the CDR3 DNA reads TGTGCCAGCTCCCAGGGGGCCCAGGAGACCCAGTACTTC. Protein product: CASSQGAQETQYF.

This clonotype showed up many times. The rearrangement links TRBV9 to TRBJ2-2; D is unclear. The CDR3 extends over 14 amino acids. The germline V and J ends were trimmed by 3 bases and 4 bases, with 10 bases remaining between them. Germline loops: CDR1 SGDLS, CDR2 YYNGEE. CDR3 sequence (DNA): TGTGCCAGCAGCGCCTATTCAGGCACCGGGGAGCTGTTTTTT. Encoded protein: CASSAYSGTGELFF.

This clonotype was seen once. The CDR3 nucleotides are TGTGCCAGCGGTAAATCGGCGGACTACGAGCAGTACTTC. This translates into CASGKSADYEQYF. This chain joins TRBV25-1 and TRBJ2-7; no clear D. The CDR3 runs to 13 residues. Trimming shortened V by 8 bases and J by 3 bases, and 14 bases separated the two germline ends. Germline V lookup: CDR1 MGHDK, CDR2 SYGVNS.

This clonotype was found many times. In DNA form, the CDR3 reads TGCAGTGCTAGAGATGCTAGCGTCACCTACGAGCAGTACTTC. It encodes CSARDASVTYEQYF. This chain links TRBV20-1 with TRBJ2-7; the D gene is possibly TRBD2 (6 bases). CDR3 length equals 14 residues. Germline CDR1 DFQATT, CDR2 SNEGSKA (reference sequence). The germline V and J ends were trimmed by 0 bases and 2 bases, with 11 bases remaining between them.

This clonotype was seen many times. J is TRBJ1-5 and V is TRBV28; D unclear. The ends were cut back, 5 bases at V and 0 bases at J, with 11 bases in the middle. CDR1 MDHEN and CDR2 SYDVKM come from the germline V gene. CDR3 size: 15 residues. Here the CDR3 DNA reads TGTGCCAGCAGTCCTTCGGGAAATAGCAATCAGCCCCAGCATTTT. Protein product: CASSPSGNSNQPQHF.

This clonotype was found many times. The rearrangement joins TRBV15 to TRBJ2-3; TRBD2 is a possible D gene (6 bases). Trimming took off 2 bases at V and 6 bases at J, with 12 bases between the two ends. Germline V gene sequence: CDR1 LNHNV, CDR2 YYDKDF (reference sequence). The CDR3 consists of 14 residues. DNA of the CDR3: TGTGCCACCAGCAGATCCGGAGGGACTGATACGCAGTATTTT. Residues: CATSRSGGTDTQYF.

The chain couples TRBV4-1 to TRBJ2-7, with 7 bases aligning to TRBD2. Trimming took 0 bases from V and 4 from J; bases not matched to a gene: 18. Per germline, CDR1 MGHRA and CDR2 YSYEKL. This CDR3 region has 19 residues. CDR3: CASSQDFTGVAGVLYEQYF. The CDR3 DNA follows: TGCGCCAGCAGCCAAGATTTTACCGGTGTAGCGGGCGTTCTTTACGAGCAGTACTTC.

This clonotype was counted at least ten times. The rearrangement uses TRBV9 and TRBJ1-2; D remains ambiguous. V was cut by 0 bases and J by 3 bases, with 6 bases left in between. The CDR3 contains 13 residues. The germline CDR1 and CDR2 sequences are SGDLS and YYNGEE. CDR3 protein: CASSVGTDYGYTF. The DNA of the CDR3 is TGTGCCAGCAGCGTAGGAACAGACTATGGCTACACCTTC.

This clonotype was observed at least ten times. In DNA, the CDR3 is TGTGCCAGCAGTCTCCAACTAGCGGGAAGACTCTGGGAGCAGTACTTC. Amino acids: CASSLQLAGRLWEQYF. The chain links TRBV12-3 or TRBV12-4 to TRBJ2-7; 10 bases are a match to TRBD2. This CDR3 region has 16 residues. V lost 5 bases, J lost 7 bases, and 14 bases stayed unmatched.